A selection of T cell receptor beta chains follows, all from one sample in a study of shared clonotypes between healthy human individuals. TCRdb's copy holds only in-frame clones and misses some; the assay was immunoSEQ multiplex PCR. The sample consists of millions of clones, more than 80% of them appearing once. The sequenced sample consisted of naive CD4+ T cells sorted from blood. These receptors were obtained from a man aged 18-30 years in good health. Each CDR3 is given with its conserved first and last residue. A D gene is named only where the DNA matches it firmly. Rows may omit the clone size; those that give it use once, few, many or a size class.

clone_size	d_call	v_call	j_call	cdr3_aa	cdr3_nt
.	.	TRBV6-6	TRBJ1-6	CASSLGPGQSNSPLHF	TGTGCCAGCAGTTTAGGGCCCGGGCAATCGAATTCACCCCTCCACTTT
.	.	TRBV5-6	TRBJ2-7	CASSSDYYEQYF	TGTGCCAGCAGCTCGGACTATTACGAGCAGTACTTC
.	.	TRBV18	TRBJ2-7	CASSPLGALNYEQYF	TGTGCCAGCTCACCACTCGGTGCGTTAAACTACGAGCAGTACTTC
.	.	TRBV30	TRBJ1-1	CAWSVGPSMNTEAFF	TGTGCCTGGAGTGTAGGGCCTTCCATGAACACTGAAGCTTTCTTT
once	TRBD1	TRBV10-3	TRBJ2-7	CAISDPYRDRALYEQYF	TGTGCCATCAGTGATCCGTACCGGGACAGAGCTCTCTACGAGCAGTACTTC
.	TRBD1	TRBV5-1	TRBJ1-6	CASSLGGQVGSYNSPLHF	TGCGCCAGCAGCTTGGGGGGACAGGTGGGCTCCTATAATTCACCCCTCCACTTT
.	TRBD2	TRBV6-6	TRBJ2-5	CASSYWGGETQYF	TGTGCCAGCAGTTACTGGGGAGGGGAGACCCAGTACTTC
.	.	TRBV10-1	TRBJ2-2	CASSERRGNTGELFF	TGCGCCAGCAGTGAGAGGCGGGGGAACACCGGGGAGCTGTTTTTT
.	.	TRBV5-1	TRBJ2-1	CASNTGDSSPYNEQFF	TGCGCCAGCAACACCGGGGACTCTAGCCCCTACAATGAGCAGTTCTTC
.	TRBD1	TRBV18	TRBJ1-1	CASSRNRGQGGVDTEAFF	TGTGCCAGCTCACGCAACCGAGGACAGGGGGGAGTCGACACTGAAGCTTTCTTT
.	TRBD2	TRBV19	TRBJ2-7	CASSMETSGTYEQYF	TGTGCCAGTAGTATGGAGACTAGCGGTACTTACGAGCAGTACTTC
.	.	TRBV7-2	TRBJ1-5	CASSLDTYSNQPQHF	TGTGCCAGCAGCCTCGACACTTATAGCAATCAGCCCCAGCATTTT
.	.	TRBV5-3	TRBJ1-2	CARSTPGAGKGGGGYTF	TGTGCCAGAAGCACCCCTGGGGCAGGTAAGGGTGGCGGAGGCTACACCTTC
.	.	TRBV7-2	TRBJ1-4	CASSSGVGTTPEKLFF	TGTGCCAGCAGCAGTGGGGTGGGGACAACTCCTGAAAAACTGTTTTTT
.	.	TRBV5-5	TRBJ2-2	CASSFGGISGELFF	TGTGCCAGCAGCTTTGGCGGGATTTCCGGGGAGCTGTTTTTT
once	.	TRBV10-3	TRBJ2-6	CAISEWGSLFSGANVLTF	TGTGCCATCAGTGAGTGGGGCAGCCTTTTCTCTGGGGCCAACGTCCTGACTTTC
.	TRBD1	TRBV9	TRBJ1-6	CASSIDRAGTPLHF	TGTGCCAGCAGCATAGACAGGGCTGGGACACCCCTCCACTTT
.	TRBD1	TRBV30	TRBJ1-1	CAWSGTGLMNTEAFF	TGTGCCTGGAGTGGGACAGGTCTAATGAACACTGAAGCTTTCTTT
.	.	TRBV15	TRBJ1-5	CATSRDPVGHQPQHF	TGTGCCACCAGCAGAGATCCGGTTGGGCATCAGCCCCAGCATTTT
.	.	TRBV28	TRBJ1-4	CASSFGMATNEKLFF	TGTGCCAGCAGTTTTGGAATGGCAACTAATGAAAAACTGTTTTTT
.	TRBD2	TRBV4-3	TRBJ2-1	CASSQAPGLAGGGRNEQFF	TGCGCCAGCAGCCAAGCCCCGGGACTAGCGGGAGGCGGTCGGAATGAGCAGTTCTTC
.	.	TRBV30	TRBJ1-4	CACHRLGNEKLFF	TGTGCCTGCCACAGGCTAGGGAATGAAAAACTGTTTTTT
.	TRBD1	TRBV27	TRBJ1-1	CASSPRQGAFTEAFF	TGTGCCAGCAGTCCTCGACAGGGGGCGTTCACTGAAGCTTTCTTT
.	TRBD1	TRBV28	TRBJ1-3	CASIGLGQGVSGNTIYF	TGTGCCAGCATTGGGTTGGGACAGGGGGTCTCTGGAAACACCATATATTTT
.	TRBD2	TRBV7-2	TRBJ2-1	CASSQNGGGPDEQFF	TGTGCCAGCAGTCAGAACGGGGGGGGGCCCGATGAGCAGTTCTTC
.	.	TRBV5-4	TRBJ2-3	CASSNNRGGSTDTQYF	TGTGCCAGCAGCAACAACAGGGGGGGGAGCACAGATACGCAGTATTTT
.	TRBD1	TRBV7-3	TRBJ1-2	CASSFTGGGYGYTF	TGTGCCAGCAGCTTTACAGGGGGCGGCTATGGCTACACCTTC
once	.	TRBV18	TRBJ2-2	CASSPEDTGELFF	TGTGCCAGCTCACCTGAAGACACCGGGGAGCTGTTTTTT
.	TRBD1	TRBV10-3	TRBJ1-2	CAISSAGTGGGSGYTF	TGTGCCATCAGTTCAGCCGGGACAGGGGGCGGTTCGGGCTACACCTTC
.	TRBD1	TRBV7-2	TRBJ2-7	CASSLHRGPYEQYF	TGTGCCAGCAGCCTTCACAGGGGTCCCTACGAGCAGTACTTC
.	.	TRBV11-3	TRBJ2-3	CASSLRSTDTQYF	TGTGCCAGCAGCTTAAGAAGCACAGATACGCAGTATTTT
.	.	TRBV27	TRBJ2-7	CASSSTGWGYEQYF	TGTGCCAGCAGTTCCACAGGGTGGGGCTACGAGCAGTACTTC
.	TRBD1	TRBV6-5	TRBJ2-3	CASRPPGTGADTQYF	TGTGCCAGCAGGCCCCCCGGGACAGGGGCAGATACGCAGTATTTT
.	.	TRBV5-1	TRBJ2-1	CASSLGRDEQFF	TGCGCCAGCAGCTTGGGGAGGGATGAGCAGTTCTTC
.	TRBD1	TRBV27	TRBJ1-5	CASSRTGTGKRQPQHF	TGTGCCAGCAGTAGGACCGGGACAGGGAAGCGTCAGCCCCAGCATTTT
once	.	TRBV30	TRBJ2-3	CAWSYGRFDAQYF	TGTGCCTGGAGTTACGGAAGGTTTGATGCGCAGTATTTT
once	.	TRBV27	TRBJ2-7	CASSLNGGSYEQYF	TGTGCCAGCAGTTTAAACGGCGGCTCCTACGAGCAGTACTTC